The clone carrying this T cell receptor (beta chain) came up once. This entry comes from a study of CD8 T cells in Susac syndrome. The germline gives CDR1 SGHNT, CDR2 YYREEE (reference sequence). Between the trimmed V and J ends, which lost 5 bases and 0 bases, there was a span of 13 bases. The length of the CDR3 is 15 residues. TCR beta was sequenced from blood CD8+ and CD4+ T cells. The study used healthy donors as controls matched for age and sex. Negative isolation was used for CD8+ and CD4+ T cells and FACS enrichment for TEMRA cells. Reverse transcription of roughly 0.5 to 1 ug RNA used random hexamers. The TCR beta CDR3 was amplified by immunoSEQ multiplex PCR across 54 Vbeta, 13 Jbeta. TCRdb recomputed calls from the immunoSEQ multiplex PCR reads with MiXCR, one row per CDR3 protein. The sample lists 110,000 or so distinct CDR3 sequences; 85% to 95% were seen once.

This TCR was recovered from a human donor in good health. The chain couples TRBV5-4 to TRBJ2-3; D is possibly TRBD2 (6 bases). The material sequenced was CD8+ T cells from PBMCs. The CDR3 spells CASSLPGLSTDTQYF. For the CDR3, the DNA is TGTGCCAGCAGTCTCCCGGGACTGAGCACAGATACGCAGTATTTT.